This entry lists 13 T cell receptor beta chains sequenced from one sample in a study of sequential checkpoint blockade in melanoma. Treatment noted: randomized to nivolumab then ipilimumab (arm A) or the reverse (arm B). Assay used: immunoSEQ multiplex PCR; TCRdb lists only in-frame clones, some missing. Among roughly 13,000 clones listed, about 65% were seen once. Here the sequenced sample was CD8+ T cells sorted from blood (inferred from file names), taken from a patient given nivolumab and ipilimumab in sequence. The receptor source for this set is a human donor with melanoma.

V gene TRBV4-1 combines with J gene TRBJ2-5; tentatively, D is TRBD1 (5 bases). Matching the DNA end better, TRBJ2-7 makes the J call doubtful. The CDR3 extends over 13 amino acids. Germline V gene sequence: CDR1 MGHRA, CDR2 YSYEKL. CDR3 sequence: CASSQRGGYEQYF. CDR3 DNA: TGCGCCAGCAGCCAAAGGGGTGGCTACGAGCAGTACTTC.

This clone was detected only once. This chain uses TRBV13 with TRBJ2-7, with 7 bases that match TRBD2. The CDR3 loop spans 13 amino acids. Germline CDR1 and CDR2: PRHDT and FYEKMQ (reference sequence). Trimming took 3 bases from V and 7 from J; bases not matched to a gene: 6. The CDR3 is CASSLGTKKEQYF. The CDR3 region has the DNA TGTGCCAGCAGCTTGGGGACTAAGAAAGAGCAGTACTTC. Together with reference TRBV13 and TRBJ2-7, the CDR3 gives the full variable domain: AAGVIQSPRHLIKEKRETATLKCYPIPRHDTVYWYQQGPGQDPQFLISFYEKMQSDKGSIPDRFSAQQFSDYHSELNMSSLELGDSALYFCASSLGTKKEQYFGPGTRLTVT.

This chain joins TRBV4-1 and TRBJ1-4; D is unresolved. Trimming shortened V by 1 base and J by 0 bases, and 3 bases separated the two germline ends. The CDR3 spans 14 residues. CDR1 MGHRA and CDR2 YSYEKL come from the germline V gene. The CDR3 DNA reads TGCGCCAGCAGCCAAGTAACAACTAATGAAAAACTGTTTTTT. Amino acids: CASSQVTTNEKLFF.

J is TRBJ2-1 and V is TRBV5-1, with TRBD1 matching over 9 bases. The V and J ends lost 4 bases and 8 bases, in that order; junction bases with no gene match: 13. The CDR3 has 16 residues. Germline V CDR1 and CDR2: SGHRS, YFSETQ. The CDR3 loop reads CASSLTTGGDMDEQFF. CDR3 DNA sequence: TGCGCCAGCAGCCTGACTACAGGGGGCGATATGGATGAGCAGTTCTTC.

This clone has a handful of counts. V is TRBV10-1 and J is TRBJ2-7; 7 nucleotides align to TRBD1. The CDR3 loop spans 13 amino acids. Germline V CDR1 and CDR2: WNHNN, SYGVQD (reference sequence). V was pared by 5 bases and J by 0 bases, with 1 base of the junction left unmatched. CDR3 loop: CASSRDSSYEQYF. For the CDR3, the DNA is TGCGCCAGCAGTCGGGACAGCTCCTACGAGCAGTACTTC.

CDR3 in DNA: TGTGCCAGCAGTTTAAAAGGGAGGCAGCCCCAGCATTTT. Its protein product is CASSLKGRQPQHF. The rearrangement joins TRBV28 to TRBJ1-5; D is unresolved. CDR3 length: 13 amino acids. V lost 2 bases, J lost 7 bases, and 9 bases lay in between. The germline V gene encodes CDR1 MDHEN and CDR2 SYDVKM.

The chain couples TRBV27 to TRBJ2-1; weak D call: TRBD2 (5 bases). Deletions cut 3 bases from V and 7 bases from J, with 10 bases between. The CDR3 loop spans 13 amino acids. Germline V lookup: CDR1 MNHEY, CDR2 SMNVEV (reference sequence). In DNA, the CDR3 is TGTGCCAGCAGTTTCGTAGCGAGGAATGAGCAGTTCTTC. Its translation is CASSFVARNEQFF.

The chain uses TRBV4-3 and TRBJ1-5; D not resolved. The CDR3 consists of 12 residues. Germline V gene data show CDR1 as LGHNA and CDR2 as YSLEER. Trimming removed 8 bases from V and 2 bases from J, with 7 bases in between. CDR3 sequence (DNA): TGCGCCAGCTCCGCGGGCAATCAGCCCCAGCATTTT. Its translation is CASSAGNQPQHF.

This rearrangement joins TRBV5-1 to TRBJ1-4; D uncertain. Between the trimmed V and J ends, which lost 4 bases and 5 bases, there was a span of 9 bases. CDR3 size: 13 residues. CDR1 and CDR2 (germline): SGHRS, YFSETQ. The CDR3: CASSPAGNEKLFF. The CDR3 region has the DNA TGCGCCAGCAGCCCGGCGGGCAATGAAAAACTGTTTTTT.

This rearrangement joins TRBV7-3 to TRBJ2-1; 8 nucleotides agree with TRBD2. J was trimmed by 9 bases and V by 1 base; bases with no gene match: 11. CDR1 and CDR2 (germline): SGHTA, FQGTGA. This CDR3 contains 16 residues. CDR3 sequence: CASSLNVLAGRSEQFF. CDR3 sequence (DNA): TGTGCCAGCAGCTTAAATGTCCTAGCGGGTCGATCTGAGCAGTTCTTC.

About this clone: One end of the junction varies from germline; a read error may be responsible. The gene calls are TRBV5-6 and TRBJ1-2, with D unclear. This CDR3 comprises 13 residues. The germline gives CDR1 SGHDT, CDR2 YYEEEE. In DNA, the CDR3 is TGTGCCAGCAGCCAACGAGGGAACTACGGCTACACCTTC. Its translation: CASSQRGNYGYTF.

J is TRBJ1-6 and V is TRBV4-1; D is possibly TRBD1 (6 bases). Germline assignment: CDR1 MGHRA and CDR2 YSYEKL. CDR3 length: 14 amino acids. The V and J ends lost 0 bases and 17 bases respectively, with 17 bases between them. The chain's CDR3 is CASSQDGIGGYFHF. The CDR3 DNA reads as TGCGCCAGCAGCCAAGATGGAATAGGGGGTTACTTCCACTTT.

The CDR3 sequence is CASSPTGRVGYTF. CDR3 nucleotide sequence: TGTGCCAGCTCCCCTACAGGGAGAGTAGGCTACACCTTC. The chain uses TRBV18 and TRBJ1-2; tentatively, D is TRBD1 (6 bases). V gave up 6 bases and J gave up 8 bases, with 16 bases separating them. This CDR3 is 13 amino acids long. In germline, CDR1 is KGHSH, CDR2 LQKENI. Variable domain in full (rest from reference TRBV18 and TRBJ1-2): NAGVMQNPRHLVRRRGQEARLRCSPMKGHSHVYWYRQLPEEGLKFMVYLQKENIIDESGMPKERFSAEFPKEGPSILRIQQVVRGDSAAYFCASSPTGRVGYTFGSGTRLTVV.